A single sample gave rise to the 26 T cell receptor beta chains below, sequenced in a study of T cells of healthy individuals. TCRdb called the 5' RACE reads again in MiXCR, with one record for every CDR3 protein. The sample lists 38,000 or so distinct CDR3 sequences; around 4.5% were seen once. All receptors come from a human donor in good health.

This clonotype was counted a few times. The chain joins TRBV5-6 to TRBJ2-6, with TRBD1 matching 10 bases. J lost 4 bases, V lost 5 bases, and 9 bases had no gene match. CDR1 is SGHDT and CDR2 is YYEEEE in the germline V gene. The CDR3 covers 17 residues. CDR3 residues: CASRQTGGFSGANVLTF. CDR3 DNA sequence: TGTGCCAGCAGACAGACAGGGGGCTTCTCAGGGGCCAACGTCCTGACTTTC.

This clonotype was recorded at least ten times. V is TRBV7-9 and J is TRBJ1-2, with TRBD1 matching over 7 bases. This CDR3 region has 15 residues. Trimming took 2 bases from V and 8 from J; bases not matched to a gene: 11. The V gene's germline CDR1 is SEHNR and CDR2 FQNEAQ (reference sequence). CDR3 sequence (DNA): TGTGCCAGCAGCTTAACTCTGACAGGGAAAGACGGCTACACCTTC. Translating gives CASSLTLTGKDGYTF.

Worth noting for this clonotype: A much larger clone differs from this one at a single base, so this may be a read error. CDR3 region: CASSLRASTDTQYF. The CDR3 bases are TGTGCCAGCAGCTTAAGGGCGAGCACAGATACGCAGTATTTT. The chain recombines TRBV7-3 with TRBJ2-3; unclear D gene. CDR1 and CDR2 (germline): SGHTA, FQGTGA. The CDR3 is 14 amino acids. Trimming removed 1 base at V and 0 bases at J, with 5 bases between.

This clonotype was observed at least ten times. The chain carries TRBV20-1 and TRBJ2-1, with D maybe TRBD1 (5 bases). The CDR3 runs 13 residues. V lost 5 bases and J 7 bases, leaving 15 bases between the germline ends. Germline V lookup: CDR1 DFQATT, CDR2 SNEGSKA (reference sequence). Written as DNA, the CDR3 is TGCAGTGCTCCAAGGGGTGACCGGAATGAGCAGTTCTTC. This gives the protein CSAPRGDRNEQFF.

This clonotype occurred a few times. This chain joins TRBV6-5 and TRBJ1-2; 9 positions match TRBD1. The junction had 10 bases not matched to a gene; V was cut back by 0 bases and J by 11 bases. Germline CDR1 is MNHEY and CDR2 is SVGAGI. This CDR3 has 15 residues. CDR3 loop: CASSYSEDRGVGYTF. Written as DNA, the CDR3 is TGTGCCAGCAGTTACTCCGAAGACAGGGGGGTGGGGTACACCTTC.

This clonotype was counted many times. J is TRBJ1-5 and V is TRBV15; D not resolved. Germline-derived CDR1 and CDR2 are LNHNV and YYDKDF (reference sequence). V lost 1 base and J lost 0, with 7 bases in between. The CDR3 length is 15 residues. The CDR3 nucleotides read TGTGCCACCAGCAGAGTGGGGAATAGCAATCAGCCCCAGCATTTT. Protein: CATSRVGNSNQPQHF. The full variable domain, completed using reference TRBV15 and TRBJ1-5, is DAMVIQNPRYQVTQFGKPVTLSCSQTLNHNVMYWYQQKSSQAPKLLFHYYDKDFNNEADTPDNFQSRRPNTSFCFLDIRSPGLGDTAMYLCATSRVGNSNQPQHFGDGTRLSIL.

The V gene is TRBV6-5, the J gene TRBJ1-1; TRBD1 matches at 7 bases. Per the germline V gene, CDR1 is MNHEY and CDR2 is SVGAGI. With 6 bases clipped from V and 4 bases from J, the junction kept 8 bases outside the gene matches. This CDR3 has 14 residues. As DNA, the CDR3 is TGTGCCAGCAGGATAGGACAGGACCGCACTGAAGCTTTCTTT. Protein: CASRIGQDRTEAFF.

This chain links TRBV5-1 with TRBJ2-7, with 12 bases aligning to TRBD1. CDR3 length equals 19 residues. With 2 bases clipped from V and 3 bases from J, the junction kept 15 bases outside the gene matches. Germline V CDR1 and CDR2: SGHRS, YFSETQ. The CDR3 protein is CASSFTGTGGYEQCYEQYF. CDR3 DNA: TGCGCCAGCAGCTTTACCGGGACAGGGGGCTACGAGCAGTGCTACGAGCAGTACTTC.

This clonotype was counted ten times or more. J is TRBJ2-7 and V is TRBV12-3 or TRBV12-4; D unclear. V was pared by 3 bases and J by 0 bases, with 18 bases between. CDR3 size: 17 residues. This chain's CDR3 is CASSFIASFESSYEQYF. In DNA, the CDR3 is TGTGCCAGCAGTTTCATCGCCAGCTTTGAGAGCTCCTACGAGCAGTACTTC.

The J gene is TRBJ2-3, the V gene TRBV29-1, with TRBD1 matching 11 bases. From germline, CDR1 is SQVTM and CDR2 ANQGSEA. This CDR3 comprises 13 residues. Germline trimming cut 7 bases from V and 5 bases from J; bases unmatched to any gene: 5. The CDR3 region has the DNA TGCAGCGCAGGGACAGGGGGAAGAGATACGCAGTATTTT. Translation: CSAGTGGRDTQYF.

This clonotype was counted ten times or more. The gene calls are TRBV7-3 and TRBJ2-2; tentative D call: TRBD2 (6 bases). The CDR3 contains 17 residues. Germline values: CDR1 SGHTA, CDR2 FQGTGA. With 5 bases removed from V and 5 bases from J, the gap between germline ends came to 21 bases. The DNA of the CDR3 is TGTGCCAGCAGCCTTACTTCGGGAGCTATGTCGACCGGGGAGCTGTTTTTT. Translating it yields CASSLTSGAMSTGELFF.

This rearrangement joins TRBV6-1 to TRBJ1-4, with TRBD1 identical over 11 bases. This CDR3 has 15 residues. CDR1 is MNHNS and CDR2 is SASEGT in the germline V gene. V lost 3 bases, J lost 10 bases, and 7 bases stayed unmatched. CDR3 sequence (DNA): TGTGCCAGCAGTGATGGGGGGACAGGGGGGGGAAAACTGTTTTTT. It specifies CASSDGGTGGGKLFF.

On this clonotype itself: Possible read error: a much larger clone is one base away. This chain connects TRBV19 to TRBJ1-5; no firm D call. The CDR3 runs 13 residues. CDR1 is LNHDA, CDR2 SQIVND, per germline (reference sequence). Trimming removed 3 bases at V and 5 bases at J, with 8 bases between. CDR3 sequence: CASSIVGHQPQHF. CDR3 DNA: TGTGCCAGTAGTATTGTAGGGCATCAGCCCCAGCATTTT.

This clonotype was seen only a few times. The rearrangement joins TRBV14 to TRBJ2-2, with 14 nucleotides matching TRBD2. With V trimmed by 4 bases and J by 2 bases, 9 bases remained unmatched. Germline loops: CDR1 SGHDN, CDR2 FVKESK. This CDR3 comprises 19 residues. The CDR3 DNA is TGTGCCAGCAGCCGAGGGGGACTAGCGGGGGCCTTAAACACCGGGGAGCTGTTTTTT. Its protein product is CASSRGGLAGALNTGELFF.

This clonotype appeared a few times. The chain has TRBV7-6 and TRBJ2-3, with D possibly being TRBD2 (6 bases). CDR3 length equals 15 residues. Trimming shortened V by 5 bases and J by 6 bases, and 18 bases separated the two germline ends. The germline V gene encodes CDR1 SGHVS and CDR2 FNYEAQ. The CDR3 reads CASSLRDSQTDTQYF. CDR3 DNA sequence: TGTGCCAGCAGCCTTCGGGACTCCCAAACGGATACGCAGTATTTT.

This clonotype occurred many times. The rearrangement links TRBV4-2 to TRBJ2-1, with 9 bases lining up with TRBD2. V lost 0 bases, J lost 7 bases, and 4 bases stayed unmatched. The CDR3 sequence is 15 residues long. Germline V gene lookup returns CDR1 LGHNA and CDR2 YNFKEQ. CDR3 amino acids: CASSQEIAGANEQFF. The DNA of the CDR3 is TGTGCCAGCAGCCAAGAGATAGCGGGGGCTAATGAGCAGTTCTTC.

This clonotype was seen many times. This rearrangement joins TRBV6-4 to TRBJ2-6; D uncertain. Germline V lookup: CDR1 MRHNA, CDR2 SNTAGT. V dropped 2 bases and J dropped 0 bases, with 5 bases sitting between them. CDR3 size: 15 residues. This CDR3 reads CASSDSTSGANVLTF. The CDR3 DNA reads as TGTGCCAGCAGTGACAGTACCTCTGGGGCCAACGTCCTGACTTTC.

This clonotype was observed many times. The rearrangement links TRBV29-1 to TRBJ1-2; weak D call: TRBD1 (6 bases). Germline V gene data show CDR1 as SQVTM and CDR2 as ANQGSEA. This CDR3 spans 14 amino acids. Trimming cost V 4 bases and J 0 bases, with 12 bases left between them. The DNA for the CDR3 is TGCAGCGTTGGGGGGGCAGAAGCTAACTATGGCTACACCTTC. This gives the protein CSVGGAEANYGYTF.

At least ten counts were recorded for this clonotype. The V gene is TRBV20-1, the J gene TRBJ2-4, with D maybe TRBD1 (6 bases). V lost 3 bases and J 1 base, leaving 13 bases between the germline ends. Germline CDR1 and CDR2: DFQATT and SNEGSKA (reference sequence). This CDR3 has 15 residues. CDR3 nucleotides: TGCAGTGCTAGTATGGACAGAGCTGCCAAAAACATTCAGTACTTC. This sequence encodes CSASMDRAAKNIQYF.

In its sample, this clonotype was seen many times. The gene calls are TRBV5-5 and TRBJ2-5; D may be TRBD1 or TRBD2 (5 bases each). Germline loops: CDR1 SGHKS, CDR2 YYEKEE (reference sequence). V was cut by 5 bases and J by 3 bases, with 17 bases left in between. This CDR3 has 15 residues. The CDR3 DNA reads as TGTGCCAGCAGGACGCTCCGGGACGGTGAAGAGACCCAGTACTTC. Its translation is CASRTLRDGEETQYF.

The sample holds many counts of this clonotype. The V and J genes are TRBV29-1 and TRBJ1-5; possibly TRBD1 for D (5 bases). The CDR3 is 12 residues long. Looked up from germline, CDR1 is SQVTM and CDR2 is ANQGSEA. V was clipped by 6 bases and J by 2 bases, with 8 bases between them. This CDR3 is CSVQEGNQPQHF. The DNA for the CDR3 is TGCAGCGTACAGGAGGGCAATCAGCCCCAGCATTTT.

The chain carries TRBV9 and TRBJ2-1, with TRBD2 matching over 9 bases. V lost 1 base, J lost 8 bases, and 13 bases stayed unmatched. The CDR3 length is 17 residues. The V gene's germline CDR1 is SGDLS and CDR2 YYNGEE. The chain's CDR3 is CASSVKGEARGGDEQFF. In DNA, the CDR3 is TGTGCCAGCAGCGTAAAAGGGGAGGCGCGGGGGGGCGATGAGCAGTTCTTC.

This clonotype was detected many times. This chain joins TRBV5-1 and TRBJ2-7; TRBD2 matches 12 bases. CDR3 length equals 15 residues. CDR1 SGHRS and CDR2 YFSETQ come from the germline V gene. V shed 3 bases, J shed 3 bases, and the junction held 4 bases outside the gene matches. CDR3 loop: CASSWTSGTIYEQYF. The CDR3 coding sequence is TGCGCCAGCAGCTGGACTAGCGGGACAATCTACGAGCAGTACTTC.

This clonotype was seen only a few times. The chain has TRBV2 and TRBJ2-3; D gene unclear. This CDR3 comprises 14 residues. The germline V and J ends were trimmed by 4 bases and 4 bases, with 12 bases remaining between them. Germline loops: CDR1 SNHLY, CDR2 FYNNEI. This CDR3 is CASSGGGGADTQYF. The CDR3 DNA sequence: TGTGCCAGCAGTGGAGGCGGTGGTGCAGATACGCAGTATTTT. Together with reference TRBV2 and TRBJ2-3, the CDR3 gives the full variable domain: EPEVTQTPSHQVTQMGQEVILRCVPISNHLYFYWYRQILGQKVEFLVSFYNNEISEKSEIFDDQFSVERPDGSNFTLKIRSTKLEDSAMYFCASSGGGGADTQYFGPGTRLTVL.

A few counts support this clonotype. The chain couples TRBV24-1 to TRBJ2-1, with D possibly matching TRBD2 (7 bases). Trimming took 4 bases from V and 5 from J, leaving 17 bases between them. The CDR3 extends over 16 amino acids. The V gene's germline CDR1 is KGHDR and CDR2 SFDVKD. The CDR3 sequence is CATSDPGEGVDNEQFF. The DNA for the CDR3 is TGTGCCACCAGTGACCCTGGGGAGGGGGTGGACAATGAGCAGTTCTTC.

This clonotype was counted only a few times. The chain links TRBV11-2 to TRBJ2-1; 9 bases map to TRBD2. This CDR3 spans 16 amino acids. V lost 5 bases, J lost 4 bases, and 9 bases stayed unmatched. Germline CDR1 and CDR2: SGHAT and FQNNGV. The CDR3 spells CASSPIAGAIYNEQFF. The CDR3 nucleotides are TGTGCCAGCAGCCCAATAGCGGGAGCCATATACAATGAGCAGTTCTTC.